These T cell receptor beta chains were read from a single sample in a study of cytomegalovirus exposure and HLA in healthy donors. The data were produced by immunoSEQ multiplex PCR, yet TCRdb's version contains in-frame clones alone and is incomplete. The profile shows under 250,000 clones, about 80% of them singletons. The specimen sequenced was PBMCs. Receptors originate from a woman in her sixties in good health and CMV-seropositive. Both conserved end residues are part of each CDR3.

j_call	cdr3_length	v_call	cdr3_aa
TRBJ2-7	14	TRBV29-1	CSVVGVQGAGEQYF
TRBJ1-3	15	TRBV7-9	CASSDNRGRGNTIYF
TRBJ1-6	14	TRBV29-1	CSARAQGAGSPLHF
TRBJ2-2	15	TRBV5-4	CASSLQGANTGELFF
-	13	TRBV18	CASSRGTSNEQYF
TRBJ2-5	16	TRBV19	CASSIEGGVYLETQYF
TRBJ2-7	14	TRBV9	CASSVSGGVNEQYF
TRBJ2-3	16	TRBV27	CASSLGWGGLADTQYF
TRBJ2-7	11	TRBV6-1	CASNLVDRCWF
TRBJ2-2	15	TRBV6-4	CASSETLTGTGELFF
TRBJ1-2	14	TRBV5-1	CASSLGQGIYGYTF
TRBJ1-5	13	TRBV18	CASSPGTEQPQHF
TRBJ1-5	15	TRBV27	CASSLVGGSNQPQHF
TRBJ2-1	16	TRBV5-1	CASSLGLAHGNNEQFF
TRBJ1-1	15	TRBV5-4	CASSWTGGTNTEAFF
TRBJ2-1	12	TRBV19	CASSRTDNEQFF